This T cell receptor (beta chain) was profiled in a study of cytomegalovirus exposure and HLA in healthy donors. Nominally healthy donors were sampled, though unrecorded immune exposures were likely. The CDR3 totals 17 residues. V lost 4 bases and J lost 1, with 16 bases in between. Germline-derived CDR1 and CDR2 are SGHDN and FVKESK. With respect to this clone: The antigen is unknown.

The study's findings and limits: Analysis performed later found over 15,000 TCR beta sequences associated with HLA alleles at 0.05 false discovery rate. Accurate prediction of most subjects' HLA-A and HLA-B alleles from TCR beta sequences was reported. In terms of immune exposure information, only CMV serostatus was available.

Researchers ran the PCR with 60 Vbeta and 13 Jbeta primers. Produced via immunoSEQ multiplex PCR; TCRdb's table is partial and in-frame only. This sample has about 160,000 clones; 81% occur once, and the top ten carry 13%. The chain links TRBV14 to TRBJ2-2; unclear D gene. The clonotype was recovered from a woman aged 45-60 years in good health and CMV-seronegative. Sequencing was done on a sample of PBMCs. Here the CDR3 DNA reads TGTGCCAGCAGCCGGCGCGGTACGGCGATGAACACCGGGGAGCTGTTTTTT. Protein product: CASSRRGTAMNTGELFF.